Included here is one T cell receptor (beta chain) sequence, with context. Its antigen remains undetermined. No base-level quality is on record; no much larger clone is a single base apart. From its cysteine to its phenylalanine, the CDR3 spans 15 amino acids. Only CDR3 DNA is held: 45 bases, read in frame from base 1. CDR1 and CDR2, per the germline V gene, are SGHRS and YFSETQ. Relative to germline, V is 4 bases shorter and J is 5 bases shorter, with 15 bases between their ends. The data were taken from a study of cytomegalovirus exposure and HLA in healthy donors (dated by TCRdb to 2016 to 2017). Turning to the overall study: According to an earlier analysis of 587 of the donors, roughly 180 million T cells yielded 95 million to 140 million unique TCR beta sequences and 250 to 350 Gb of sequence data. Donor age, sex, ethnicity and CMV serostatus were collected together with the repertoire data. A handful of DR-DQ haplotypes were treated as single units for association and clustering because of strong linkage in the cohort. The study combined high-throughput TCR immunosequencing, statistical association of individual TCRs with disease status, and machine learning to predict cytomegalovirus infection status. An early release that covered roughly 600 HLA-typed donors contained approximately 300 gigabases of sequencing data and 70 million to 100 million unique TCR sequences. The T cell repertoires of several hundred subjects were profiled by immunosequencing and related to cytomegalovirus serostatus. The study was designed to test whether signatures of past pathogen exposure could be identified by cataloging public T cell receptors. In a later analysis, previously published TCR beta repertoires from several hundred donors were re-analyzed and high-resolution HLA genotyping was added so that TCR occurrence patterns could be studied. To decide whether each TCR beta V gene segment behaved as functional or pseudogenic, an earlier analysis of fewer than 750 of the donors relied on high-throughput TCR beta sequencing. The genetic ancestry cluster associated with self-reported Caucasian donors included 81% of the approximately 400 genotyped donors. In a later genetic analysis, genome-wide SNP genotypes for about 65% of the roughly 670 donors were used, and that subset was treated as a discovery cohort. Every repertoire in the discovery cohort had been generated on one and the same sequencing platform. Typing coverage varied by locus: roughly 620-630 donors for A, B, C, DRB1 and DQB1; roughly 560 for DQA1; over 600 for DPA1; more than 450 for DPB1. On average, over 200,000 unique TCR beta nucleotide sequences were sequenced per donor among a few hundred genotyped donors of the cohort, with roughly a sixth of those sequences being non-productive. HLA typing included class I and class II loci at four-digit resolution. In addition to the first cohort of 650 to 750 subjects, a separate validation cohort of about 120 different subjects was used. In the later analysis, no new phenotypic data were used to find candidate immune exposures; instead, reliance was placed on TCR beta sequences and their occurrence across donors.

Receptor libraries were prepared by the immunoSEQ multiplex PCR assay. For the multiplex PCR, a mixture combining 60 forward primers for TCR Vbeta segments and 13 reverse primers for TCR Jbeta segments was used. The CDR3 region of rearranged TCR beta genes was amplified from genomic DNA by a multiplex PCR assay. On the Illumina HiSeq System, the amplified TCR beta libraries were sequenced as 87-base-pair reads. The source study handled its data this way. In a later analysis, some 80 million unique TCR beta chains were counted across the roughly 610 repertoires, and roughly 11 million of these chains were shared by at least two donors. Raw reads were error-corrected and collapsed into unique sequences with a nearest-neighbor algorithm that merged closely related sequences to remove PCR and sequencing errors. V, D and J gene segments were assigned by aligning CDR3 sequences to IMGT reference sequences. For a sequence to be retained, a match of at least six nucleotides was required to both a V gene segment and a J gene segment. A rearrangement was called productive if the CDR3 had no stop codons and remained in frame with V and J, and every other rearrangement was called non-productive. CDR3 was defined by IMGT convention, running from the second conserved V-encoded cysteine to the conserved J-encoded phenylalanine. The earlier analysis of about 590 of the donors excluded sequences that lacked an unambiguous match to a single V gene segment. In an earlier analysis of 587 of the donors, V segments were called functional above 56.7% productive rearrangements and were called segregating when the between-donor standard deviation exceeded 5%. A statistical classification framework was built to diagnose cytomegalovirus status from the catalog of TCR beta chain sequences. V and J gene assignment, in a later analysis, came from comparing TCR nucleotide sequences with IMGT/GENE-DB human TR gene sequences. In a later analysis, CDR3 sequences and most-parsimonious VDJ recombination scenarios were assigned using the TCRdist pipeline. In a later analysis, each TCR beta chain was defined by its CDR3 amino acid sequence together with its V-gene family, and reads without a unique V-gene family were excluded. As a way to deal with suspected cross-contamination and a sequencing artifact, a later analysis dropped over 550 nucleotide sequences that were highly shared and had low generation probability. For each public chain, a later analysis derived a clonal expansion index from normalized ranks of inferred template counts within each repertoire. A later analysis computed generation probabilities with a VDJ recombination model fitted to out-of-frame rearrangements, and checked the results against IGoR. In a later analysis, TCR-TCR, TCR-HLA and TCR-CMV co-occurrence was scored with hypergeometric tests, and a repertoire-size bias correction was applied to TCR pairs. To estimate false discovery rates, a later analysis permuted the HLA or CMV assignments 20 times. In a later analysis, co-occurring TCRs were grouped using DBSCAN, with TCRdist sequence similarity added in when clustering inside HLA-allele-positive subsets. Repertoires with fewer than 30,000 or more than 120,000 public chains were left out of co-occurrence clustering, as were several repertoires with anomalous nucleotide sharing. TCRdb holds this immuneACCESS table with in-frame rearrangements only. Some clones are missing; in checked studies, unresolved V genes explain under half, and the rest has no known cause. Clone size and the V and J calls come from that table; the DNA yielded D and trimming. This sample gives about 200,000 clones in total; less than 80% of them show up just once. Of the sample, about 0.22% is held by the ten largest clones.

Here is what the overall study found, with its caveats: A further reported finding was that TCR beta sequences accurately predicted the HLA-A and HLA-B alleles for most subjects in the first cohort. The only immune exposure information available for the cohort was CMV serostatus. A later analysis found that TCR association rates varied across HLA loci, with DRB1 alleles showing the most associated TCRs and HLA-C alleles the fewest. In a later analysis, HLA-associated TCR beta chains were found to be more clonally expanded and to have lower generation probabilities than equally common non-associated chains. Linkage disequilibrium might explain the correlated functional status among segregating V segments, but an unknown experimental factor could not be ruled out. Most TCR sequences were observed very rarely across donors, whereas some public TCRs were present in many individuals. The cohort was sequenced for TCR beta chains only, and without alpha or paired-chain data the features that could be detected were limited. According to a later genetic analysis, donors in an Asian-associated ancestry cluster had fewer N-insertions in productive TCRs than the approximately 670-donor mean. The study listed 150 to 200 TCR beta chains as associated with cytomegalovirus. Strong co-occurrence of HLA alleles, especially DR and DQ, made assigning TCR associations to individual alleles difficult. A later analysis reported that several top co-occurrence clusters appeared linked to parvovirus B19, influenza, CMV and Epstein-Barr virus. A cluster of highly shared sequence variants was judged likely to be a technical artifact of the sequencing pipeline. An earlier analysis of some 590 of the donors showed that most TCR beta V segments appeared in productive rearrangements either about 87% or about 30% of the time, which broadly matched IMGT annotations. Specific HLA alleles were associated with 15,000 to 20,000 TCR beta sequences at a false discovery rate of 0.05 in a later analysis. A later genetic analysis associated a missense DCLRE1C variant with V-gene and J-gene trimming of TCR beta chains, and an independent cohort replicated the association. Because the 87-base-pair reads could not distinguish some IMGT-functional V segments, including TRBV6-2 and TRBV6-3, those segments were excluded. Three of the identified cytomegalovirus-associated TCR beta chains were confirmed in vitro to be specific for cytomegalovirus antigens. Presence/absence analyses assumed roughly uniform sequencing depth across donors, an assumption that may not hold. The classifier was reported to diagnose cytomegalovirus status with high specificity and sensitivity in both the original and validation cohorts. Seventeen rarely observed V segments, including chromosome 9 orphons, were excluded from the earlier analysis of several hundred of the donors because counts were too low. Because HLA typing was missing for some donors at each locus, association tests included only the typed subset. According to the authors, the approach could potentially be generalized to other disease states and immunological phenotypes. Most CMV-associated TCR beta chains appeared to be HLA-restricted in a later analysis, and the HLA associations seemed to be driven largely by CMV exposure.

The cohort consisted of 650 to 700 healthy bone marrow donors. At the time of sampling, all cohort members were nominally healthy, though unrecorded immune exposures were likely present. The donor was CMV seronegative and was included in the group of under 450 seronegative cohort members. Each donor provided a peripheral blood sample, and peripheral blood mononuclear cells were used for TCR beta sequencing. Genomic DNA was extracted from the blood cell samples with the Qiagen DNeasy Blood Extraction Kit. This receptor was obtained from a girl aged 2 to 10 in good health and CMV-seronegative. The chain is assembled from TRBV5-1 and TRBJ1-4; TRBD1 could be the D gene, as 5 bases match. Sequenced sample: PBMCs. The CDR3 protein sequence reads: CASSPTGGLNEKLFF. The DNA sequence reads TGCGCCAGCAGCCCGACCGGGGGTTTAAATGAAAAACTGTTTTTT.